These 26 T cell receptor beta chains share one sample of origin, sequenced in a study of T-cell memory formation after mild COVID-19. TCRdb reprocessed the 5' RACE reads with MiXCR, giving one entry per CDR3 protein. The sample includes 280,000 or so distinct CDR3 sequences, approximately 7.6% of them seen just once. Sequencing used PBMCs or a T cell subset sorted from them (not recorded which). The receptors here all came from a man between 18 and 35 years old who had mild COVID-19 (a few samples of this study predate the infection). Cell type and time point are not known.

This chain connects TRBV19 to TRBJ1-1; the match to TRBD1 covers 12 bases. V was clipped by 9 bases and J by 5 bases; unmatched bases: 10. The CDR3 runs to 15 residues. The germline CDR1 and CDR2 sequences are LNHDA and SQIVND (reference sequence). The CDR3 sequence is CASRRPGQGATEAFF. The CDR3 DNA reads TGTGCCAGCCGAAGACCGGGACAGGGGGCAACTGAAGCTTTCTTT.

This clonotype was seen only a few times. The chain couples TRBV7-3 to TRBJ2-1; D uncertain. In germline, CDR1 is SGHTA, CDR2 FQGTGA. This CDR3 is built from 13 residues. Trimming took 3 bases from V and 6 from J, leaving 9 bases between them. As DNA, the CDR3 is TGTGCCAGCAGCTTTTATAGCAGCAATGAGCAGTTCTTC. This translates into CASSFYSSNEQFF.

This chain joins TRBV29-1 and TRBJ2-3; tentatively, D is TRBD2 (5 bases). V lost 4 bases and J lost 8, with 16 bases in between. The CDR3 is made up of 13 amino acids. Germline CDR1 reads SQVTM; CDR2 reads ANQGSEA. CDR3 sequence: CSVGTTRPPTQYF. Written as DNA, the CDR3 is TGCAGCGTTGGAACCACTAGGCCCCCTACGCAGTATTTT.

This clonotype came up many times. The V call is TRBV29-1, the J call TRBJ2-6, with D tentatively TRBD2 (5 bases). The CDR3 is 13 amino acids. The V gene's germline CDR1 is SQVTM and CDR2 ANQGSEA. The V end was cut by 5 bases, the J end by 3 bases, with 8 bases between. The CDR3 nucleotides are TGCAGCGTTACGGGGAATGGGGCCAACGTCCTGACTTTC. Translating it yields CSVTGNGANVLTF.

The J gene is TRBJ2-5, the V gene TRBV29-1, with D possibly matching TRBD2 (5 bases). Germline CDR1 and CDR2: SQVTM and ANQGSEA. V was trimmed by 4 bases and J by 4 bases, leaving 19 bases between them. This CDR3 is 15 amino acids long. CDR3 in amino acids: CSVGRGWQPGETQYF. DNA of the CDR3: TGCAGCGTTGGTCGCGGGTGGCAGCCCGGAGAGACCCAGTACTTC.

The chain joins TRBV4-3 to TRBJ1-1; D might be TRBD1 (5 bases). CDR1 is LGHNA and CDR2 is YSLEER in the germline V gene. This CDR3 region has 15 residues. V lost 3 bases to trimming and J lost 1 base, with 12 bases between them. The CDR3 reads CASSHDGQGNTEAFF. DNA for the CDR3: TGCGCCAGCAGCCACGATGGGCAGGGGAACACTGAAGCTTTCTTT.

The rearrangement links TRBV6-6 to TRBJ1-6; D is perhaps TRBD1 (6 bases). CDR1 is MNHNY and CDR2 is SVGAGI in the germline V gene (reference sequence). This CDR3 region has 17 residues. The V end lost 0 bases, the J end lost 10 bases, and 19 bases lay between the germline ends. The CDR3 spells CASSYSVAGAAGSPLHF. As DNA, the CDR3 is TGTGCCAGCAGTTACTCCGTCGCAGGGGCCGCGGGGTCACCCCTCCACTTT.

This sequence joins TRBV5-1 and TRBJ2-3; D is possibly TRBD2 (5 bases). Germline CDR1 and CDR2: SGHRS and YFSETQ. The CDR3 loop spans 15 amino acids. V lost 0 bases to trimming and J lost 2 bases, with 10 bases between them. The CDR3 spells CASSLAEGSTDTQYF. The CDR3 coding sequence is TGCGCCAGCAGCTTGGCCGAGGGCTCCACAGATACGCAGTATTTT.

This clonotype was seen a handful of times. The rearrangement links TRBV11-1 to TRBJ1-1; 8 positions match TRBD1. Looked up from germline, CDR1 is SGHAT and CDR2 is FQDESV (reference sequence). V shed 4 bases, J shed 5 bases, and the junction held 9 bases outside the gene matches. CDR3 length: 15 amino acids. For the CDR3, the DNA is TGTGCCAGCAGCTCCTCGACAGGGGCGGGTACTGAAGCTTTCTTT. Translating it yields CASSSSTGAGTEAFF.

V and J are TRBV5-6 and TRBJ1-6; no clear D gene. The germline V gene encodes CDR1 SGHDT and CDR2 YYEEEE. Trimming took off 1 base at V and 10 bases at J, with 9 bases between the two ends. This CDR3 has 13 residues. The CDR3 sequence is CASSLYRESPLHF. CDR3 nucleotides: TGTGCCAGCAGCTTGTATCGAGAATCACCCCTCCACTTT.

This clonotype was seen only a few times. The gene calls are TRBV28 and TRBJ2-2; D gene ambiguous. This CDR3 comprises 17 residues. CDR1 MDHEN and CDR2 SYDVKM come from the germline V gene. The V gene lost 4 bases and the J gene lost 4 bases, with 19 bases spanning the gap. The CDR3 loop reads CASSSPVGPAATGELFF. The CDR3 DNA sequence: TGTGCCAGCAGTTCTCCGGTAGGCCCGGCGGCCACCGGGGAGCTGTTTTTT.

The chain recombines TRBV18 with TRBJ1-5; D gene unclear. Germline V gene sequence: CDR1 KGHSH, CDR2 LQKENI. The CDR3 has 15 residues. Trimming cost V 4 bases and J 2 bases, with 12 bases left between them. The CDR3 nucleotides are TGTGCCAGCTCACGGGAGTCCGTCGGCAATCAGCCCCAGCATTTT. Residues: CASSRESVGNQPQHF.

The table lists this clonotype with a few counts. This rearrangement joins TRBV3-1 to TRBJ1-5; D gene ambiguous. Trimming pared 1 base from V and 5 bases from J, leaving 3 bases between. CDR1 is LGHDT and CDR2 is YNNKEL in the germline V gene (reference sequence). This CDR3 spans 12 amino acids. The DNA for the CDR3 is TGTGCCAGCAGCCAAGTTGATCAGCCCCAGCATTTT. It is translated as CASSQVDQPQHF. The full variable domain, with the rest looked up from reference TRBV3-1 and TRBJ1-5, is DTAVSQTPKYLVTQMGNDKSIKCEQNLGHDTMYWYKQDSKKFLKIMFSYNNKELIINETVPNRFSPKSPDKAHLNLHINSLELGDSAVYFCASSQVDQPQHFGDGTRLSIL.

The gene calls are TRBV20-1 and TRBJ2-7; 11 bases align to TRBD1. This CDR3 comprises 15 residues. Trimming removed 3 bases from V and 3 bases from J; junction bases left unmatched: 7. The germline V gene has CDR1 DFQATT and CDR2 SNEGSKA (reference sequence). The CDR3, as DNA: TGCAGTGCTAGCCGAACGGGACAGGGGGACTACGAGCAGTACGTC. Amino acids: CSASRTGQGDYEQYV.

This clonotype was detected a few times. The chain joins TRBV7-3 to TRBJ2-1; TRBD1 is a possible D gene (6 bases). The V end was cut by 5 bases, the J end by 12 bases, with 17 bases between. Germline CDR1 is SGHTA and CDR2 is FQGTGA. CDR3 length: 13 residues. The CDR3 sequence is CASSPDRLVGQFF. The CDR3 DNA follows: TGTGCCAGCAGCCCGGACAGATTGGTCGGGCAGTTCTTC.

This clonotype was recorded a few times. The V gene is TRBV18, the J gene TRBJ2-7; D assignment may be TRBD1 or TRBD2 (5 bases each). CDR3 size: 13 residues. V lost 1 base and J lost 4, with 8 bases in between. CDR1 and CDR2 (germline): KGHSH, LQKENI. CDR3 residues: CASSPRDEYEQYV. The CDR3 DNA sequence: TGTGCCAGCTCACCACGGGACGAGTACGAGCAGTACGTC.

This clonotype was seen many times. The gene calls are TRBV27 and TRBJ2-7; 10 bases map to TRBD1. Germline values: CDR1 MNHEY, CDR2 SMNVEV (reference sequence). The CDR3 runs to 15 residues. After removal of 6 bases from V and 2 bases from J, the junction contained 7 bases not matched to a gene. The CDR3 DNA reads as TGTGCCAGCAGCAGACAGGGGGCAAGCACCTACGAGCAGTACTTC. Translated: CASSRQGASTYEQYF.

This rearrangement joins TRBV2 to TRBJ2-7; TRBD1 matches at 10 bases. Trimming removed 0 bases from V and 6 bases from J; junction bases left unmatched: 8. From germline, CDR1 is SNHLY and CDR2 FYNNEI. The CDR3 consists of 16 residues. The CDR3 loop is CASSEALDRGAVEQYF. As DNA, the CDR3 is TGTGCCAGCAGTGAAGCCTTGGACAGGGGGGCTGTCGAGCAGTACTTC.

The chain links TRBV5-1 to TRBJ1-6; 7 nucleotides agree with TRBD1. CDR1 and CDR2 from the germline V gene are SGHRS and YFSETQ. The junction had 9 bases not matched to a gene; V was cut back by 3 bases and J by 6 bases. This CDR3 has 16 amino acids. The CDR3 loop is CASSSSSGQINSPLHF. CDR3 in DNA: TGCGCCAGCAGCTCCTCCTCGGGACAGATTAATTCACCCCTCCACTTT. The full variable domain, its missing parts supplied by reference TRBV5-1 and TRBJ1-6, is KAGVTQTPRYLIKTRGQQVTLSCSPISGHRSVSWYQQTPGQGLQFLFEYFSETQRNKGNFPGRFSGRQFSNSRSEMNVSTLELGDSALYLCASSSSSGQINSPLHFGNGTRLTVT.

This clonotype was counted many times. The genes are TRBV5-1 and TRBJ2-3, with D possibly TRBD2 on 6 matching bases. The CDR3 has 15 amino acids. Germline CDR1 reads SGHRS; CDR2 reads YFSETQ. Trimming took off 0 bases at V and 1 base at J, with 9 bases between the two ends. As DNA, the CDR3 is TGCGCCAGCAGCTTGGCTTCGGGGGGCACAGATACGCAGTATTTT. This gives the protein CASSLASGGTDTQYF.

The sample holds many counts of this clonotype. This chain links TRBV11-2 with TRBJ2-3; D may be TRBD2 (8 bases). The CDR3 consists of 18 residues. Trimming took 3 bases from V and 4 from J, leaving 23 bases between them. Germline-derived CDR1 and CDR2 are SGHAT and FQNNGV. Here the CDR3 reads CASSLGISGLGGADTQYF. CDR3 nucleotide sequence: TGTGCCAGCAGCTTGGGCATATCGGGACTAGGGGGCGCAGATACGCAGTATTTT.

This clonotype was observed many times. The J gene is TRBJ2-7, the V gene TRBV7-9; D gene ambiguous. Trimming stripped 4 bases from V and 2 bases from J, with 9 bases between. Germline CDR1 and CDR2: SEHNR and FQNEAQ (reference sequence). This CDR3 has 13 amino acids. The CDR3 reads CASSSDQTYEQYV. The DNA of the CDR3 is TGTGCCAGCAGCTCCGACCAAACCTACGAGCAGTACGTC.

This sequence joins TRBV6-4 and TRBJ2-3; no reliable D call. The V gene lost 2 bases and the J gene lost 3 bases, with 12 bases spanning the gap. CDR1 is MRHNA and CDR2 is SNTAGT in the germline V gene. This CDR3 region has 15 residues. The CDR3 spells CASSDVAGRTDTQYF. CDR3 DNA: TGTGCCAGCAGTGACGTGGCAGGTCGGACAGATACGCAGTATTTT.

The chain carries TRBV7-2 and TRBJ1-6, with 7 bases fitting TRBD1. Germline values: CDR1 SGHTA, CDR2 FQGNSA. This CDR3 is built from 14 residues. V lost 3 bases and J lost 6; bases outside the gene matches: 2. The CDR3: CASSFRGINSPLHF. The CDR3 coding sequence is TGTGCCAGCAGCTTCAGGGGGATTAATTCACCCCTCCACTTT. Variable domain in full (rest from reference TRBV7-2 and TRBJ1-6): GAGVSQSPSNKVTEKGKDVELRCDPISGHTALYWYRQSLGQGLEFLIYFQGNSAPDKSGLPSDRFSAERTGGSVSTLTIQRTQQEDSAVYLCASSFRGINSPLHFGNGTRLTVT.

The chain couples TRBV7-3 to TRBJ2-1; D is ambiguous. The CDR3 runs to 15 residues. The V gene's germline CDR1 is SGHTA and CDR2 FQGTGA. V lost 5 bases to trimming and J lost 2 bases, with 13 bases between them. As DNA, the CDR3 is TGTGCCAGCAGCCGTGCGTCTACCACCTACAATGAGCAGTTCTTC. Translated, it gives CASSRASTTYNEQFF.

In its sample, this clonotype was seen a few times. J is TRBJ2-2 and V is TRBV4-3; D is ambiguous. The CDR3 runs 15 residues. Trimming pared 1 base from V and 3 bases from J, leaving 9 bases between. CDR1 and CDR2 (germline): LGHNA, YSLEER. The CDR3 loop is CASSQGTYDTGELFF. The DNA for the CDR3 is TGCGCCAGCAGCCAAGGGACGTACGACACCGGGGAGCTGTTTTTT.